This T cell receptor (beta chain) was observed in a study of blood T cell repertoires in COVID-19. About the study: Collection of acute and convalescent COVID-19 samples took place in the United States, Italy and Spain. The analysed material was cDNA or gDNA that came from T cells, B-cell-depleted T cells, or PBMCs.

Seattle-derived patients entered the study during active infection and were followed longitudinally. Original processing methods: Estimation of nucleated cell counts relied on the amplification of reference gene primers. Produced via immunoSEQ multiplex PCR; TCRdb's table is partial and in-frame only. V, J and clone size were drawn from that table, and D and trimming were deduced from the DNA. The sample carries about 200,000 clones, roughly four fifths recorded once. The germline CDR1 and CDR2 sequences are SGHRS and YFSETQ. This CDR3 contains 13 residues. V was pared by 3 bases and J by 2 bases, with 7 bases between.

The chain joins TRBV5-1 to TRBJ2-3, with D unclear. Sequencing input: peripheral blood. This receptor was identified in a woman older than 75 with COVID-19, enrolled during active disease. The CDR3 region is CASSSYSTDTQYF. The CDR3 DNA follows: TGCGCCAGCAGCTCCTACTCCACAGATACGCAGTATTTT.